This record looks at one T cell receptor beta chain sequence and its context. Its specificity is unknown. The entry originates in a study of cytomegalovirus exposure and HLA in healthy donors. Study observations and caveats: A later analysis revealed that TCR association rates differed between HLA loci, peaking at DRB1 and bottoming out at HLA-C. In a later analysis, V- and J-gene trimming of beta chains associated with a DCLRE1C missense variant, replicated independently. About 87% or about 30% of the time was how often most TCR beta V segments were productive, according to an earlier analysis.

Researchers ran the PCR with 60 Vbeta and 13 Jbeta primers. Produced via immunoSEQ multiplex PCR; TCRdb's table is partial and in-frame only. The sample has roughly 190,000 clones, 70% to 80% seen once; the top ten hold approximately 2.1%. Sequenced sample: PBMCs. The clonotype comes from a woman aged 25 to 39 in good health and CMV-seropositive.

Here the CDR3 DNA reads TGTGCCAGCAGCTTGGGGGGAGCTGCTAACTATGGCTACACCTTC. This gives the protein CASSLGGAANYGYTF. J is TRBJ1-2 and V is TRBV5-4; D is uncertain. CDR1 and CDR2 (germline): SGHNT, YYREEE (reference sequence). V was shortened by 0 bases and J by 0 bases, with 9 bases between the two germline ends. CDR3 length: 15 residues.